This T cell receptor (beta chain) was sequenced for a study of OX40 agonist ivuxolimab in advanced cancers. Study summary: The patients received ivuxolimab by intravenous route every 2 weeks at 0.01 to 10 mg/kg. People in dose escalation had one of these cancers: hepatocellular carcinoma, melanoma, renal cell or head and neck cancer. Age averaged around 60 years (range roughly 23 to 79), and more than 80% were male. Study results and limitations: Expanded clones tended on average to be more numerous among CD8+ T cells than CD4+.

This clone has a single count. The antigen remains unidentified. Sequenced by immunoSEQ multiplex PCR; TCRdb stores in-frame clones only, minus some. The repertoire has more than 60,000 clones, just under 95% of them found once; the top ten carry approximately 14%. Germline V lookup: CDR1 SEHNR, CDR2 FQNEAQ (reference sequence). The CDR3 totals 16 residues. Trimming stripped 4 bases from V and 5 bases from J, with 20 bases between. The sequenced sample was CD4+ or CD8+ T cells sorted from blood, obtained in a trial of the OX40 agonist ivuxolimab. This sequence was found in an adult with an advanced solid tumor such as melanoma, head and neck, liver or kidney cancer. The J gene is TRBJ2-5, the V gene TRBV7-9, with D perhaps TRBD2 (6 bases). The CDR3 sequence is CASSYGPWGVEETQYF. The CDR3 nucleotides are TGTGCCAGCAGCTACGGCCCGTGGGGGGTCGAGGAGACCCAGTACTTC.